Listed below are T cell receptor beta chains from one sample, sequenced in a study of shared clonotypes between healthy human individuals. Assay used: immunoSEQ multiplex PCR; TCRdb lists only in-frame clones, some missing. Of roughly 1,600,000 clones in the sample, roughly 98.5% are singletons; the top ten hold 0.36%. The source material was naive CD4+ T cells sorted from blood. The source of these receptors is a man in his thirties or forties in good health. Each CDR3 is given with its conserved first and last residue. Each record gives: J gene, clone size, D gene, V gene, CDR3 DNA, CDR3 protein. A D gene is named only where the DNA matches it firmly. Not every row has a clone size; where given, it reads once, few, many or a size class.

j_gene: TRBJ2-7; abundance: .; d_gene: .; v_gene: TRBV28; CDR3nt: TGTGCCAGCGCAGGGTTGCTAAGGGCGGACTACGAGCAGTACTTC; CDR3aa: CASAGLLRADYEQYF
j_gene: TRBJ1-4; abundance: .; d_gene: .; v_gene: TRBV4-1; CDR3nt: TGCGCCAGCAGCCAAGGGACAGCAAATAATGAAAAACTGTTTTTT; CDR3aa: CASSQGTANNEKLFF
j_gene: TRBJ2-4; abundance: .; d_gene: .; v_gene: TRBV7-9; CDR3nt: TGTGCCAGCAGCTTAGTAAGTACTTCGTGGGACAAAGACATTCAGTACTTC; CDR3aa: CASSLVSTSWDKDIQYF
j_gene: TRBJ1-1; abundance: .; d_gene: .; v_gene: TRBV5-1; CDR3nt: TGCGCCAGCAGCCACCCAGAAAACACTGAAGCTTTCTTT; CDR3aa: CASSHPENTEAFF
j_gene: TRBJ2-7; abundance: .; d_gene: TRBD2; v_gene: TRBV28; CDR3nt: TGTGCCAGCAGTCCCCAAGCGGGAGTTGCCTACGAGCAGTACTTC; CDR3aa: CASSPQAGVAYEQYF
j_gene: TRBJ2-7; abundance: .; d_gene: TRBD1; v_gene: TRBV19; CDR3nt: TGTGCCAGTAGTATTTCGGGACAGGGGGCATACGAGCAGTACTTC; CDR3aa: CASSISGQGAYEQYF
j_gene: TRBJ2-3; abundance: .; d_gene: TRBD1; v_gene: TRBV4-3; CDR3nt: TGCGCCAGCAGCCAAGAATTTAGACAGGGGCTGGATACGCAGTATTTT; CDR3aa: CASSQEFRQGLDTQYF
j_gene: TRBJ1-1; abundance: .; d_gene: .; v_gene: TRBV29-1; CDR3nt: TGCAGCGTTGTTGAGGGAATGACTGAAGCTTTCTTT; CDR3aa: CSVVEGMTEAFF
j_gene: TRBJ1-1; abundance: .; d_gene: .; v_gene: TRBV19; CDR3nt: TGTGCCAGTAGTATGGGACGGTTGAACACTGAAGCTTTCTTT; CDR3aa: CASSMGRLNTEAFF
j_gene: TRBJ2-1; abundance: .; d_gene: TRBD2; v_gene: TRBV14; CDR3nt: TGTGCCAGCAGCCCGACTAGCGGGTATCCCTACAATGAGCAGTTCTTC; CDR3aa: CASSPTSGYPYNEQFF
j_gene: TRBJ1-2; abundance: .; d_gene: .; v_gene: TRBV2; CDR3nt: TGTGCCAGCAGCTTGGCGGTCTATGGCTACACCTTC; CDR3aa: CASSLAVYGYTF
j_gene: TRBJ2-7; abundance: once; d_gene: .; v_gene: TRBV28; CDR3nt: TGTGCCAGCAGTTTTTTCCGAGGCTCCTACGAGCAGTACTTC; CDR3aa: CASSFFRGSYEQYF
j_gene: TRBJ2-5; abundance: .; d_gene: TRBD1; v_gene: TRBV9; CDR3nt: TGTGCCAGCAGCCCCGGGACAGGGAACACCCACGGAGAGACCCAGTACTTC; CDR3aa: CASSPGTGNTHGETQYF
j_gene: TRBJ2-5; abundance: .; d_gene: .; v_gene: TRBV11-2; CDR3nt: TGTGCCAGCAGCGGAGAGACCCAGTACTTC; CDR3aa: CASSGETQYF
j_gene: TRBJ2-1; abundance: .; d_gene: .; v_gene: TRBV9; CDR3nt: TGTGCCAGCAGCGCCTTATACAATGAGCAGTTCTTC; CDR3aa: CASSALYNEQFF
j_gene: TRBJ2-3; abundance: .; d_gene: TRBD2; v_gene: TRBV10-3; CDR3nt: TGTGCCATCAGGGAGACTAGCGGAACCACAGATACGCAGTATTTT; CDR3aa: CAIRETSGTTDTQYF
j_gene: TRBJ1-3; abundance: .; d_gene: .; v_gene: TRBV29-1; CDR3nt: TGCAGCGTTGTCTTGGGAAACACCATATATTTT; CDR3aa: CSVVLGNTIYF
j_gene: TRBJ2-7; abundance: .; d_gene: .; v_gene: TRBV1; CDR3nt: TGCACCAGCAGCCAAGGGCCAATAAGCACGGGTACCTACGAGCAGTACTTC; CDR3aa: CTSSQGPISTGTYEQYF
j_gene: TRBJ2-2; abundance: .; d_gene: .; v_gene: TRBV29-1; CDR3nt: TGCAGCGTTTCTCCTGGGGCTACCGGGGAGCTGTTTTTT; CDR3aa: CSVSPGATGELFF
j_gene: TRBJ2-6; abundance: .; d_gene: .; v_gene: TRBV19; CDR3nt: TGTGCCACCGGCTCTGGAACTGGGGCCAACGTCCTGACTTTC; CDR3aa: CATGSGTGANVLTF
j_gene: TRBJ2-5; abundance: .; d_gene: .; v_gene: TRBV7-2; CDR3nt: TGTGCCAGCAGCTTACGTGGACTGCCGATAAAAGAAGAGACCCAGTACTTC; CDR3aa: CASSLRGLPIKEETQYF
j_gene: TRBJ1-1; abundance: .; d_gene: .; v_gene: TRBV6-1; CDR3nt: TGTGCCAGCAGTGGGGGGACTGCGAACACTGAAGCTTTCTTT; CDR3aa: CASSGGTANTEAFF
j_gene: TRBJ1-1; abundance: .; d_gene: .; v_gene: TRBV6-1; CDR3nt: TGTGCCAGCAGTAAGCGACAGGTTGGAACTGAAGCTTTCTTT; CDR3aa: CASSKRQVGTEAFF
j_gene: TRBJ1-1; abundance: .; d_gene: .; v_gene: TRBV30; CDR3nt: TGTGCCTGGAGTCGACTGAACACTGAAGCTTTCTTT; CDR3aa: CAWSRLNTEAFF
j_gene: TRBJ2-2; abundance: .; d_gene: TRBD2; v_gene: TRBV7-9; CDR3nt: TGTGCCACCGTAAGACTAGCGGGAGCAGCCGGGGAGCTGTTTTTT; CDR3aa: CATVRLAGAAGELFF
j_gene: TRBJ2-1; abundance: .; d_gene: TRBD2; v_gene: TRBV10-1; CDR3nt: TGCGCCAGCAGTGAGCGAGCGGGGGTCCGGGGGGAGCAGTTCTTC; CDR3aa: CASSERAGVRGEQFF
j_gene: TRBJ1-5; abundance: .; d_gene: .; v_gene: TRBV28; CDR3nt: TGTGCCAGCAGTCCCAGGCCCAATCAGCCCCAGCATTTT; CDR3aa: CASSPRPNQPQHF
j_gene: TRBJ2-2; abundance: .; d_gene: .; v_gene: TRBV6-1; CDR3nt: TGTGCCAGCAGTGACCCCGGTCGGAAGGAAATCGGGGAGCTGTTTTTT; CDR3aa: CASSDPGRKEIGELFF
j_gene: TRBJ1-2; abundance: .; d_gene: .; v_gene: TRBV7-8; CDR3nt: TGTGCCAGCAGCTTAGCGGGTTCCACTACCTTC; CDR3aa: CASSLAGSTTF
j_gene: TRBJ2-6; abundance: .; d_gene: .; v_gene: TRBV5-8; CDR3nt: TGTGCCAGCAGCTCTAAGGGTATTGGATCTGGGGCCAACGTCCTGACTTTC; CDR3aa: CASSSKGIGSGANVLTF
j_gene: TRBJ2-4; abundance: .; d_gene: TRBD2; v_gene: TRBV28; CDR3nt: TGTGCCAGCAGTTTCCGGGGGGTCCTAGCCAAAAACATTCAGTACTTC; CDR3aa: CASSFRGVLAKNIQYF
j_gene: TRBJ1-2; abundance: .; d_gene: .; v_gene: TRBV15; CDR3nt: TGTGCCACCAGCAGGTTAAGGGGGGGCAACTATGGCTACACCTTC; CDR3aa: CATSRLRGGNYGYTF
j_gene: TRBJ1-1; abundance: .; d_gene: TRBD1; v_gene: TRBV28; CDR3nt: TGTGCCAGCAGTCCCGGGACAGGGGACACTGAAGCTTTCTTT; CDR3aa: CASSPGTGDTEAFF
j_gene: TRBJ2-7; abundance: once; d_gene: .; v_gene: TRBV29-1; CDR3nt: TGCAGCGTTGAAGGGTTAAGTAACGAGCAGTACTTC; CDR3aa: CSVEGLSNEQYF
j_gene: TRBJ2-3; abundance: .; d_gene: TRBD2; v_gene: TRBV6-6; CDR3nt: TGTGCCAGCAGTTCGACTAGCGGGAACACAGATACGCAGTATTTT; CDR3aa: CASSSTSGNTDTQYF
j_gene: TRBJ1-5; abundance: .; d_gene: .; v_gene: TRBV29-1; CDR3nt: TGCAGCGTTGCCCGGGACAACGATCAGCCCCAGCATTTT; CDR3aa: CSVARDNDQPQHF
j_gene: TRBJ2-7; abundance: .; d_gene: .; v_gene: TRBV28; CDR3nt: TGTGCCAGCAAACAGAAGGTTTTCCACGAGCAGTACTTC; CDR3aa: CASKQKVFHEQYF
j_gene: TRBJ1-1; abundance: .; d_gene: .; v_gene: TRBV7-9; CDR3nt: TGTGCCAGCAGCCTGCTACAGGTGAGGAACACTGAAGCTTTCTTT; CDR3aa: CASSLLQVRNTEAFF
j_gene: TRBJ2-3; abundance: .; d_gene: .; v_gene: TRBV5-1; CDR3nt: TGCGCCAGCAGCTCCGGCGGGGCAGATACGCAGTATTTT; CDR3aa: CASSSGGADTQYF
j_gene: TRBJ2-7; abundance: .; d_gene: TRBD1; v_gene: TRBV6-6; CDR3nt: TGTGCCAGCAGGTTCCTCCGGGACAGAACCTACGAGCAGTACTTC; CDR3aa: CASRFLRDRTYEQYF
j_gene: TRBJ1-4; abundance: .; d_gene: .; v_gene: TRBV7-6; CDR3nt: TGTGCCAGCAGCTTAGTCAGTCCAGATGGAAAACTGTTTTTT; CDR3aa: CASSLVSPDGKLFF
j_gene: TRBJ2-1; abundance: .; d_gene: TRBD2; v_gene: TRBV5-1; CDR3nt: TGCGCCAGCAGCTTGGTAACTAGCGTCTCCTACAATGAGCAGTTCTTC; CDR3aa: CASSLVTSVSYNEQFF
j_gene: TRBJ2-7; abundance: .; d_gene: .; v_gene: TRBV5-5; CDR3nt: TGTGCCAGCAGCTTGGCCCCGGGGCCCTCCTACGAGCAGTACTTC; CDR3aa: CASSLAPGPSYEQYF
j_gene: TRBJ2-2; abundance: .; d_gene: .; v_gene: TRBV7-9; CDR3nt: TGTGCCAGCAGCCCCCTCCTGGCCTCGAACACCGGGGAGCTGTTTTTT; CDR3aa: CASSPLLASNTGELFF
j_gene: TRBJ2-5; abundance: .; d_gene: TRBD2; v_gene: TRBV5-1; CDR3nt: TGCGCCAGCAGCTTGGGACTAGCGGCCCAAGGAGGAGGGCCCGGGGAGACCCAGTACTTC; CDR3aa: CASSLGLAAQGGGPGETQYF
j_gene: TRBJ2-5; abundance: .; d_gene: .; v_gene: TRBV27; CDR3nt: TGTGCCAGCACCTCCAGCCGGGACGGACAAGAGACCCAGTACTTC; CDR3aa: CASTSSRDGQETQYF
j_gene: TRBJ2-6; abundance: .; d_gene: .; v_gene: TRBV9; CDR3nt: TGTGCCAGCAGCGTAGCAGTTCTGGGGCCGCCTCCCAACGTCCTGACTTTC; CDR3aa: CASSVAVLGPPPNVLTF
j_gene: TRBJ2-6; abundance: .; d_gene: .; v_gene: TRBV6-1; CDR3nt: TGTGCCAGCAGTGCAACAGGTTCTGGGGCCAACGTCCTGACTTTC; CDR3aa: CASSATGSGANVLTF